This T cell receptor (beta chain) came from a study of CD8 T cells in ankylosing spondylitis. Study-wide findings and caveats: Disease-linked clones were reportedly significantly enriched in matched ankylosing spondylitis synovial fluid. A motif in TCR beta, a set of under 10 highly homologous variants, appeared characteristic of ankylosing spondylitis blood.

TCRdb analysed the 5' RACE reads with MiXCR anew, one entry per CDR3 protein. The table records fewer than 200,000 distinct CDR3 sequences, 15% to 20% of them present only once. Germline V CDR1 and CDR2: LGHNA, YSLEER. V dropped 1 base and J dropped 4 bases, with 8 bases sitting between them. CDR3 length: 14 residues. This clonotype was recorded at least ten times. Its antigen remains unknown. The material sequenced was blood, either unsorted or a sorted T cell fraction (not recorded which). This TCR came from a male donor aged 10 to 30 with ankylosing spondylitis or in good health (not recorded which). The chain joins TRBV4-3 to TRBJ2-1, with D possibly being TRBD1 (5 bases). CDR3 loop: CASSQASGYNEQFF. DNA of the CDR3: TGCGCCAGCAGCCAAGCCTCAGGGTACAATGAGCAGTTCTTC.